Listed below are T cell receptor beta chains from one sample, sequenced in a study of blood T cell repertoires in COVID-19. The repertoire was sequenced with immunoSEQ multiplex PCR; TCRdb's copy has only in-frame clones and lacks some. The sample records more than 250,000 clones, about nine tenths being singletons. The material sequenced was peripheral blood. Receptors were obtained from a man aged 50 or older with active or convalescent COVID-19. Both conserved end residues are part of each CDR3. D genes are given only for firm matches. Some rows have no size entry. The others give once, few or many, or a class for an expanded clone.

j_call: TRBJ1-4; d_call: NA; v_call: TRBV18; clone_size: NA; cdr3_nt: TGTGCCAGCTCACCAGAGGAAAAACTGTTTTTT; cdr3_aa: CASSPEEKLFF
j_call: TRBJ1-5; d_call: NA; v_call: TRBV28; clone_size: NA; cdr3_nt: TGTGCCAGCAGGCGTAGCAATCAGCCCCAGCATTTT; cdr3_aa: CASRRSNQPQHF
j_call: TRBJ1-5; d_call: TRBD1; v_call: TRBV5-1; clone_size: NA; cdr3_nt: TGCGCCAGCAGCTCCGGACAGGGCGATCAGCCCCAGCATTTT; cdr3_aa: CASSSGQGDQPQHF
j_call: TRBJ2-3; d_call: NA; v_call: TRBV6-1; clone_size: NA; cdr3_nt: TGTGCCAGCAGTGAAGTACCAGGATCTAGCACAGATACGCAGTATTTT; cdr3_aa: CASSEVPGSSTDTQYF
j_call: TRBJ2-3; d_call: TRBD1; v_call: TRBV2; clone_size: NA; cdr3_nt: TGTGCCAGCAGAGTGGGGACAGGGGGCACAGATACGCAGTATTTT; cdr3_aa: CASRVGTGGTDTQYF
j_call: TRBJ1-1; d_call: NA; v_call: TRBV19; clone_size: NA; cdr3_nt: TGTGCCAGTAGTCCCCGGCTAGACACTGAAGCTTTCTTT; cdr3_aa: CASSPRLDTEAFF
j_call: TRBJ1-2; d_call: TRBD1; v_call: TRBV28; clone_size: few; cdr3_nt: TGTGCCAGCAGTTCCAGGGACAGGCAAGGCTACACCTTC; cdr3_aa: CASSSRDRQGYTF
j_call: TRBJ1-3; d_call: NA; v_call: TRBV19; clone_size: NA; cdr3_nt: TGTGCCACCACCAGCGACTCTGGAAACACCATATATTTT; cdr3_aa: CATTSDSGNTIYF
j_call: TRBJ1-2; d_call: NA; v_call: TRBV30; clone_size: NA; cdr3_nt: TGTGCCTGGAGTTTCCACATGGACTATGGCTACACCTTC; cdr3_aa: CAWSFHMDYGYTF
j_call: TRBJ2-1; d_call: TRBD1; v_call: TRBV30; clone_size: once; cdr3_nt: TGTGCCTGGAGTGTTGGGACAGGGGGAAGTGAGCAGTTCTTC; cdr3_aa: CAWSVGTGGSEQFF
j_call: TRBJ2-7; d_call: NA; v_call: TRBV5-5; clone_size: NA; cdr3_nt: TGTGCCAGCAGCTTGGTCGGGGGAAGCTCCTACGAGCAGTACTTC; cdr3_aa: CASSLVGGSSYEQYF
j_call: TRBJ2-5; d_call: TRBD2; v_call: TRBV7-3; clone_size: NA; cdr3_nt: TGTGCCAGCAGCTTATCAGGACTAGCCGAAGAGACCCAGTACTTC; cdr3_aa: CASSLSGLAEETQYF
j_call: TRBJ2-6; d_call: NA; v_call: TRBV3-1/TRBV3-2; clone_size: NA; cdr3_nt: TGTGCCAGCAGCCAAGCTGGACAGCTATACTCTGGGGCCAACGTCCTGACTTTC; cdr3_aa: CASSQAGQLYSGANVLTF
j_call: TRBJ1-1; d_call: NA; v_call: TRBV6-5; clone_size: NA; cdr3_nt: TGTGCCAGCAGTTACTTCGGCAGGGTAAACACTGAAGCTTTCTTT; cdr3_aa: CASSYFGRVNTEAFF
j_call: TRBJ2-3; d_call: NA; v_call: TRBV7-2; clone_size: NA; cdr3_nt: TGTGCCAGCAGCGAAGAGACAGACACAGATACGCAGTATTTT; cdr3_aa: CASSEETDTDTQYF
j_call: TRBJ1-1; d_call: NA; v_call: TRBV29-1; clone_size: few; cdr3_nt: TGCAGCGTTGAGCCCTCTCAAGGGGCTGAAGCTTTCTTT; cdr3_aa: CSVEPSQGAEAFF
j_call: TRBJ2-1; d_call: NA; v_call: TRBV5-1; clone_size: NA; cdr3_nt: TGCGCCAGCAGCCCCTTTAGCGGCGATGAGCAGTTCTTC; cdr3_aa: CASSPFSGDEQFF
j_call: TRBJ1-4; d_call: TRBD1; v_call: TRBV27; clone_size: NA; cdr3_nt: TGTGCCAGCAGTGCACAGGGGGCGGGTAATGAAAAACTGTTTTTT; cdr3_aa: CASSAQGAGNEKLFF
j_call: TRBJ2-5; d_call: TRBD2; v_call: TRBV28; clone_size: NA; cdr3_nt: TGTGCCAGCAGTTTATTTTTCGACGGGGGGATCCAAGAGACCCAGTACTTC; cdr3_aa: CASSLFFDGGIQETQYF
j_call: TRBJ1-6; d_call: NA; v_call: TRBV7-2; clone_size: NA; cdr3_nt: TGTGCCAGCAGCTCCTACTCACATGCGGTCAATTCACCCCTCCACTTT; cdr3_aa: CASSSYSHAVNSPLHF
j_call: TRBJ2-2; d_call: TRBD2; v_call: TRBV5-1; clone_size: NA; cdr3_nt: TGCGCCAGCAGCTTGGCGGGGGGGGCCGCCGGGGAGCTGTTTTTT; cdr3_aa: CASSLAGGAAGELFF
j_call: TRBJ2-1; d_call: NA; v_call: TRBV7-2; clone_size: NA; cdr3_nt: TGTGCCAGCAGCTTAAAGGAGAGCTCCTACAATGAGCAGTTCTTC; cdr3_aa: CASSLKESSYNEQFF
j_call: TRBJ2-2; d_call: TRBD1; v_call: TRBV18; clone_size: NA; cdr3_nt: TGTGCCAGCTCACCACAGGGACAGCAAAACACCGGGGAGCTGTTTTTT; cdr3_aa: CASSPQGQQNTGELFF
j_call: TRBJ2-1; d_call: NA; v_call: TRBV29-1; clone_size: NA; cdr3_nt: TGCAGCGTTGAATCCGAGGGACACGGATTTAATGAGCAGTTCTTC; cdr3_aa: CSVESEGHGFNEQFF
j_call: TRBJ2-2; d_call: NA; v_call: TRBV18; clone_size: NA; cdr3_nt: TGTGCCAGCTCACCACAGCTAGGGGACACCGGGGAGCTGTTTTTT; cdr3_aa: CASSPQLGDTGELFF
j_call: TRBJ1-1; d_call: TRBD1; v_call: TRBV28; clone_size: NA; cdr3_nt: TGTGCCAGCAGCTTACCGACAGGGGGCACTGAAGCTTTCTTT; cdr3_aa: CASSLPTGGTEAFF
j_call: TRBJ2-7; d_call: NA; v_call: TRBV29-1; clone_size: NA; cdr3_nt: TGCAGCGTCGCAGGTCTCAGCTCCTACGAGCAGTACTTC; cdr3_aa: CSVAGLSSYEQYF
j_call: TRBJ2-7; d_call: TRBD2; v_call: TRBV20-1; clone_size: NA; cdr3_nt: TGCAGTGCTAGTGACTCCGGGACTAGCGGGTACGAGCAGTACTTC; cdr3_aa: CSASDSGTSGYEQYF
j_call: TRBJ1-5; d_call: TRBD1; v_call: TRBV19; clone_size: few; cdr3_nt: TGTGCCAGTAGTACTCGGACAGGGAAGGATCAGCCCCAGCATTTT; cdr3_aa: CASSTRTGKDQPQHF
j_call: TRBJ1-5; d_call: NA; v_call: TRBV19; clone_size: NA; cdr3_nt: TGTGCCAGTAGTACTCGACAGTCCTATAGCAATCAGCCCCAGCATTTT; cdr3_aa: CASSTRQSYSNQPQHF
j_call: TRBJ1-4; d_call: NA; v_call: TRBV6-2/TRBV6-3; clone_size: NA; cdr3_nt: TGTGCCAGCAGTCCCCTGGGAGGAGGAAAACTGTTTTTT; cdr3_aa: CASSPLGGGKLFF
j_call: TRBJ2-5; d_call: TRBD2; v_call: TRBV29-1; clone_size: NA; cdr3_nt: TGCAGCGTCCAAGAGGGGATTAGCGGGAGGATCGGGGAGACCCAGTACTTC; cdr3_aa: CSVQEGISGRIGETQYF